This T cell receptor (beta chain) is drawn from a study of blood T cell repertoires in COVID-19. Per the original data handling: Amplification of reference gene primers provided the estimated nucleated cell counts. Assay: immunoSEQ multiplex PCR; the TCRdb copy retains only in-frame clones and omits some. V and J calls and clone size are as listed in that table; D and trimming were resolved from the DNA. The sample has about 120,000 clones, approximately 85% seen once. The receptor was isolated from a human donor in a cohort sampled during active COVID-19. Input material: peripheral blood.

In DNA form, the CDR3 reads TGTGCCAGCACTCGGGACAGGGGGCAGGATTCACCCCTCCACTTT. It translates to CASTRDRGQDSPLHF. V and J are TRBV7-9 and TRBJ1-6; 12 bases match TRBD1. CDR1 SEHNR and CDR2 FQNEAQ come from the germline V gene (reference sequence). Trimming took 7 bases from V and 8 from J; bases not matched to a gene: 6. This CDR3 comprises 15 residues.